This TCR beta chain was recovered during a study of blood T cell repertoires in COVID-19. As for the study in general: Some COVID-19 samples were acute and others convalescent; all came from the United States, Italy and Spain. The analysed material was cDNA or gDNA that came from T cells, B-cell-depleted T cells, or PBMCs.

Per the original data handling: Amplification of reference gene primers was used by the study to estimate nucleated cell counts. TCRdb keeps only in-frame clones here, not all; method: immunoSEQ multiplex PCR. Clonal size and the V and J genes are those of that table, whereas D and trimming came from the DNA. Here the sample spans some 83,000 clones, 65% to 85% being singletons. There are 13 residues in the CDR3. CDR1 and CDR2 (germline): LNHDA, SQIVND (reference sequence). J was trimmed by 5 bases and V by 3 bases; bases with no gene match: 4. The sequencing sample was made of peripheral blood. This clonotype originated in a man aged 55 to 70 with active or convalescent COVID-19. The rearrangement uses TRBV19 and TRBJ2-7, with TRBD1 matching 7 bases. Here the CDR3 DNA reads TGTGCCAGTAGTATGGTGACAGGGAACGAGCAGTACTTC. Translated, it gives CASSMVTGNEQYF.